This T cell receptor beta chain emerged from a study of CD8 T cells in Susac syndrome. Across the whole study: The Susac syndrome patients that were sequenced included roughly six with active disease and 8 or 9 in remission. Whole-study findings and limits: Total CD8+ and CD8+ TEMRA repertoires contained fewer than 20 and five Susac-specific public clones, respectively.

The V and J ends lost 4 bases and 5 bases respectively, with 13 bases between them. In germline, CDR1 is SGHRS, CDR2 YFSETQ. The CDR3 is 13 residues long. Reverse transcription of roughly 0.5 to 1 ug RNA used random hexamers. Each CDR3 protein gets one entry after TCRdb re-called the immunoSEQ multiplex PCR reads with MiXCR. The sample comprises about 120,000 distinct CDR3 sequences, roughly 94% of which are singletons, and around 0.28% rests with the top ten. A remark on this clonotype: Antigen specificity is unknown.

The J gene is TRBJ2-7, the V gene TRBV5-1; a weak D match, TRBD1 (6 bases). Sequenced material: CD8+ T cells from PBMCs. The receptor's source is a human donor with Susac syndrome. In nucleotides, the CDR3 is TGCGCCAGCAGCACTGGACAGAGGGACGAGCAGTACTTC. Residues: CASSTGQRDEQYF.